This T cell receptor beta chain is from a study of T cell responses to AZD1222 COVID-19 vaccine. The study's findings and limits: Spike-specific TCR breadth and depth grew following two AZD1222 doses. At baseline, just a handful of AZD1222 recipients tested seropositive.

The repertoire was sequenced with immunoSEQ multiplex PCR; TCRdb's copy has only in-frame clones and lacks some. The table lists 130,000 to 150,000 clones, around nine tenths of them singletons. The CDR3 covers 15 residues. Note on this clone: Its matching antigen is unknown.

The V call is TRBV21-1, the J call TRBJ1-1; TRBD1, the table's D call, was not compared with the DNA. TRBV21-1 is a documented pseudogene. The input for sequencing was peripheral blood, taken on day 0 of AZD1222 vaccination. The sequence was obtained from an adult in good health. CDR3 sequence reads: CASSLQPDRNTEAFF. CDR3 DNA sequence: TGTGCCAGCAGCCTTCAACCCGACAGAAACACTGAAGCTTTCTTT.